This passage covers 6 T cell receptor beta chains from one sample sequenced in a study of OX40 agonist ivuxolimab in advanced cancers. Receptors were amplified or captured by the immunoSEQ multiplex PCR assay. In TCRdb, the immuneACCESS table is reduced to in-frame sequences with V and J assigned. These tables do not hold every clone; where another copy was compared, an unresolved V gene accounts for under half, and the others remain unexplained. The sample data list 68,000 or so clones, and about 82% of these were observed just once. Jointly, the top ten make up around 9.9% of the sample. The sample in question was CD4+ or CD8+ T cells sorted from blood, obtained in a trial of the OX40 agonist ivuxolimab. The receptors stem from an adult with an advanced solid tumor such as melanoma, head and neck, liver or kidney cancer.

The CDR3 bases are TGTGCCAGCAGCACCGGGACGTTCACCGGGGAGCTGTTTTTT. Amino acids: CASSTGTFTGELFF. V gene TRBV28 combines with J gene TRBJ2-2, with D tentatively TRBD1 or TRBD2 (5 bases each). The CDR3 is 14 amino acids. CDR1 and CDR2 from the germline V gene are MDHEN and SYDVKM. The V end lost 6 bases, the J end lost 4 bases, and 12 bases lay between the germline ends. Using reference TRBV28 and TRBJ2-2 for the parts outside the CDR3, the full variable domain is DVKVTQSSRYLVKRTGEKVFLECVQDMDHENMFWYRQDPGLGLRLIYFSYDVKMKEKGDIPEGYSVSREKKERFSLILESASTNQTSMYLCASSTGTFTGELFFGEGSRLTVL.

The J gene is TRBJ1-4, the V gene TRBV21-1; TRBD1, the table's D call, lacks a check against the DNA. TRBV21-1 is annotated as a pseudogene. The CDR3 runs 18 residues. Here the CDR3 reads CASSKAYPDRSSNEKLFF. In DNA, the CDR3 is TGTGCCAGCAGCAAGGCTTACCCCGACAGGAGCAGTAATGAAAAACTGTTTTTT.

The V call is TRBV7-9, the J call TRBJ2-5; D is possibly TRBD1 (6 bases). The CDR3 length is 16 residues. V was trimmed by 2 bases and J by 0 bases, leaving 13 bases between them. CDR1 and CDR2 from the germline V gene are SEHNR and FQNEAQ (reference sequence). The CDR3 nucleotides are TGTGCCAGCAGCTTACGAGGGGGAAATAACCAAGAGACCCAGTACTTC. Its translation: CASSLRGGNNQETQYF.

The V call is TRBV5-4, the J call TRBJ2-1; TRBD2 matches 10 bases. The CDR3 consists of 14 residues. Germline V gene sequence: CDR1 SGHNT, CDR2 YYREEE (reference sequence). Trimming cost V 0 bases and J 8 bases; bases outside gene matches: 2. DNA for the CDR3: TGTGCCAGCAGCTTGGCTAGCGGGAGCGATGAGCAGTTCTTC. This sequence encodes CASSLASGSDEQFF.

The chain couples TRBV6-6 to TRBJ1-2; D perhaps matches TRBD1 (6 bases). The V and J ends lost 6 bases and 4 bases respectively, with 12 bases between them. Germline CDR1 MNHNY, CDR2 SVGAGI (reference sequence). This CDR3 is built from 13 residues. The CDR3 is CASSLGQTYGYTF. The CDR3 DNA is TGTGCCAGCAGCTTAGGACAGACCTATGGCTACACCTTC.

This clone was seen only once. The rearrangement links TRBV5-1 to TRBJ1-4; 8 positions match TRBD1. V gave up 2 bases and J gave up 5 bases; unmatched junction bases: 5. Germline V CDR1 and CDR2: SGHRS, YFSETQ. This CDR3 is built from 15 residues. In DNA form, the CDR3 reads TGCGCCAGCAGCTTTTTCGGGACAGGAAATGAAAAACTGTTTTTT. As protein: CASSFFGTGNEKLFF.